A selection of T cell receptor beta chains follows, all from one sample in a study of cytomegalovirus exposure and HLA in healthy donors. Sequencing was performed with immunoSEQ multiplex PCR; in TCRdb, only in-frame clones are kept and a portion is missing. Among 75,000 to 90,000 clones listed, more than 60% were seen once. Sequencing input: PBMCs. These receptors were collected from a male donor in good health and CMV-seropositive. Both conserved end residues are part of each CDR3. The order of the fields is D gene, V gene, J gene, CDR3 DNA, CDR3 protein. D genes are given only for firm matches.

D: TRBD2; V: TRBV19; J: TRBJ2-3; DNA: TGTGCCAGTTCGACTAGCGGGGGTCCAGATACGCAGTATTTT; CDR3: CASSTSGGPDTQYF
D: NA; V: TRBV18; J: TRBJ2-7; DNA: TGTGCCAGCTCACCACGGGCGGGGAGCTCCTACGAGCAGTACTTC; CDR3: CASSPRAGSSYEQYF
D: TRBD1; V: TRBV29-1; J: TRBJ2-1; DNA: TGCAGCGGAGAAGGGGACAGGAACCGCAATGAGCAGTTCTTC; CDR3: CSGEGDRNRNEQFF
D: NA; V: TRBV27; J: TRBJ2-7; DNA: TGTGCCACGGGTCCTCCCTCCTACGAGCAGTACTTC; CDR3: CATGPPSYEQYF
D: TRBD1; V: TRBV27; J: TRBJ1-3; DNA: TGTGCCAGCAGTCAGGGACAGCCGATCTCTGGAAACACCATATATTTT; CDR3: CASSQGQPISGNTIYF
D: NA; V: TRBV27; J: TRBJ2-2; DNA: TGTGCCGCAGGGGTACGCGGGAGTAAGACCGGGGAGCTGTTTTTT; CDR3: CAAGVRGSKTGELFF
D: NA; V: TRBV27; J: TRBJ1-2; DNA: TGTGCCAGCAGTTTAGCCAGGGGAGGGGGTGGCTACACCTTC; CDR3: CASSLARGGGGYTF
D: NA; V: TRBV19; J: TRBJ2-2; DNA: TGTGCCAGTAGTATGATACAGGGACCCGGGGAGCTGTTTTTT; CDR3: CASSMIQGPGELFF
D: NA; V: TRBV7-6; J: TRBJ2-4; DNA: TGTGCCAGCAGCTTGGGGCCCCAGTGGGGGCTAGCCAAAAACATTCAGTACTTC; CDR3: CASSLGPQWGLAKNIQYF
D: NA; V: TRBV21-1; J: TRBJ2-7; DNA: TGTGCCAGCAGCAAAAGGGAGGACAGGGGCCCCCTCGAGCAGTACTTC; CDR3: CASSKREDRGPLEQYF
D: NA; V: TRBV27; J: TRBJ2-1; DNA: TGTGCCAGCAGTTCTCAATTGACGGGATACAATGAGCAGTTCTTC; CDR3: CASSSQLTGYNEQFF